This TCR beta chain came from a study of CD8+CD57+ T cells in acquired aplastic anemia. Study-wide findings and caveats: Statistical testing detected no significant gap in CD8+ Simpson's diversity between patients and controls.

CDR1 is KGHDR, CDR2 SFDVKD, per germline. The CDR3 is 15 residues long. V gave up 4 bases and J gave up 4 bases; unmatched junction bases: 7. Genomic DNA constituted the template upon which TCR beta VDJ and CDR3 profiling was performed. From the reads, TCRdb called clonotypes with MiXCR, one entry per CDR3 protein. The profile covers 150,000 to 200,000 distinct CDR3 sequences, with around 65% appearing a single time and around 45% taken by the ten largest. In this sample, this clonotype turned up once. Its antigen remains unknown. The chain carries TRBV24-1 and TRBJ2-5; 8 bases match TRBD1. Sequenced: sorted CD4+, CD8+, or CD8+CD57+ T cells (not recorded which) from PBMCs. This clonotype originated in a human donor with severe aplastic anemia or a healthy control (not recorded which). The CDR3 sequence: CATSDPGQGGETQYF. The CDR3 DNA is TGTGCCACCAGTGACCCCGGACAGGGTGGAGAGACCCAGTACTTC.